These 29 T cell receptor beta chains share one sample of origin, sequenced in a study of cytomegalovirus exposure and HLA in healthy donors. 60 Vbeta and 13 Jbeta primers were used in PCR. Assay: immunoSEQ multiplex PCR; the TCRdb copy retains only in-frame clones and omits some. The table shows approximately 180,000 clones, with about four fifths occurring only once. Sequenced sample: PBMCs. These receptors came from a woman aged 35 to 49 in good health and CMV-seronegative.

This chain uses TRBV6-1 with TRBJ2-5, with 13 positions matching TRBD2. The CDR3 extends over 15 amino acids. Germline CDR1 and CDR2: MNHNS and SASEGT. The junction had 3 bases not matched to a gene; V was cut back by 6 bases and J by 2 bases. The CDR3 is CASRGLAGIQETQYF. In DNA form, the CDR3 reads TGTGCCAGCAGGGGACTAGCGGGGATACAAGAGACCCAGTACTTC.

The CDR3 sequence: CSGSTGDSGNTIYF. The CDR3 DNA is TGCAGCGGTTCAACAGGAGACTCTGGAAACACCATATATTTT. V and J are TRBV29-1 and TRBJ1-3, with D possibly being TRBD1 (5 bases). Germline loops: CDR1 SQVTM, CDR2 ANQGSEA. This CDR3 is 14 amino acids long. The ends were cut back, 7 bases at V and 0 bases at J, with 13 bases in the middle.

In regard to this clone: This sample also contains other DNA sequences that code for the same CDR3. This rearrangement joins TRBV5-4 to TRBJ2-1; 11 bases are shared with TRBD1. V lost 4 bases and J lost 3; bases outside the gene matches: 3. The CDR3 runs 15 residues. Per the germline V gene, CDR1 is SGHNT and CDR2 is YYREEE (reference sequence). The CDR3 spells CASSPGTGGYNEQFF. In DNA, the CDR3 is TGTGCCAGCAGCCCGGGGACAGGGGGCTACAATGAGCAGTTCTTC.

The V and J genes are TRBV2 and TRBJ2-5; TRBD2 is a possible D gene (6 bases). CDR1 is SNHLY, CDR2 FYNNEI, per germline. This CDR3 is built from 14 residues. Trimming shortened V by 7 bases and J by 7 bases, and 19 bases separated the two germline ends. CDR3 in amino acids: CASILTEEGGTQYF. Written as DNA, the CDR3 is TGTGCCAGCATCTTAACGGAGGAGGGTGGGACCCAGTACTTC.

This chain connects TRBV15 to TRBJ1-5, with a possible D match to TRBD1 (6 bases). CDR1 LNHNV and CDR2 YYDKDF come from the germline V gene (reference sequence). The CDR3 sequence is 14 residues long. V was shortened by 5 bases and J by 9 bases, with 17 bases between the two germline ends. CDR3 sequence (DNA): TGTGCCACCAGCTCCCCAGGGGCGGCGTCGCCCCAGCATTTT. Amino acids: CATSSPGAASPQHF.

This sequence joins TRBV6-1 and TRBJ2-4, with 9 nucleotides matching TRBD1. The CDR3 is 15 residues long. Trimming at V came to 7 bases and at J to 8 bases, leaving 12 bases not matched to a gene. CDR1 and CDR2 (germline): MNHNS, SASEGT. CDR3 DNA sequence: TGTGCCAGCATCCCTCGGACAGGGGCGCGGGACATTCAGTACTTC. Translating gives CASIPRTGARDIQYF.

This clone was found a few times. The chain links TRBV7-8 to TRBJ1-1, with 7 bases matching TRBD1. The CDR3 has 17 amino acids. Losses at the gene ends were 1 base for V and 1 base for J; bases not matched to a gene: 9. Germline CDR1 SGHVS, CDR2 FQNEAQ. This CDR3 reads CASSLDQRRGQNTEAFF. The DNA for the CDR3 is TGTGCCAGCAGCTTAGATCAAAGAAGGGGGCAGAACACTGAAGCTTTCTTT.

The V gene is TRBV5-6, the J gene TRBJ1-2; D call uncertain. Between the trimmed V and J ends, which lost 0 bases and 4 bases, there was a span of 7 bases. The CDR3 spans 13 residues. Germline CDR1 and CDR2: SGHDT and YYEEEE. The CDR3 region has the DNA TGTGCCAGCAGCTTGGTCTCCAGCTATGGCTACACCTTC. It encodes CASSLVSSYGYTF. Based on the CDR3 plus reference TRBV5-6 and TRBJ1-2, the full variable domain is DAGVTQSPTHLIKTRGQQVTLRCSPKSGHDTVSWYQQALGQGPQFIFQYYEEEERQRGNFPDRFSGHQFPNYSSELNVNALLLGDSALYLCASSLVSSYGYTFGSGTRLTVV.

The chain combines TRBV19 with TRBJ2-7, with TRBD1 matching over 7 bases. The junction had 9 bases not matched to a gene; V was cut back by 4 bases and J by 0 bases. CDR3 length: 16 residues. In germline, CDR1 is LNHDA, CDR2 SQIVND (reference sequence). The CDR3 reads CASSTPRGFSSYEQYF. In DNA, the CDR3 is TGTGCCAGTAGTACTCCCAGGGGGTTTAGCTCCTACGAGCAGTACTTC.

The genes are TRBV5-6 and TRBJ1-1; D perhaps matches TRBD1 (6 bases). Germline V lookup: CDR1 SGHDT, CDR2 YYEEEE. The CDR3 totals 13 residues. Trimming cost V 2 bases and J 7 bases, with 12 bases left between them. CDR3 sequence reads: CASSFLTTGEAFF. CDR3 bases: TGTGCCAGCAGCTTCTTGACGACAGGTGAAGCTTTCTTT.

This chain joins TRBV27 and TRBJ2-2; D might be TRBD1 (5 bases). The CDR3 loop spans 13 amino acids. The V gene lost 2 bases and the J gene lost 7 bases, with 8 bases spanning the gap. Germline V gene lookup returns CDR1 MNHEY and CDR2 SMNVEV (reference sequence). For the CDR3, the DNA is TGTGCCAGCAGTTTACAGGGAATCGGGGAGCTGTTTTTT. It encodes CASSLQGIGELFF.

The chain has TRBV6-6 and TRBJ2-1, with 11 bases matching TRBD1. CDR3 length equals 14 residues. The germline V gene has CDR1 MNHNY and CDR2 SVGAGI (reference sequence). With V trimmed by 5 bases and J by 8 bases, 5 bases remained unmatched. CDR3 residues: CASSDGQGAYEQFF. In nucleotides, the CDR3 is TGTGCCAGCAGTGACGGACAGGGGGCGTATGAGCAGTTCTTC.

This clone showed up just a few times. This chain connects TRBV30 to TRBJ1-3; 7 nucleotides align to TRBD1. CDR3 length equals 16 residues. Trimming removed 3 bases from V and 0 bases from J; junction bases left unmatched: 8. Germline V CDR1 and CDR2: GTSNPN, SVGIG (reference sequence). The CDR3 DNA reads as TGTGCCTGGAGCCGGGACAGCTCCTACTCTGGAAACACCATATATTTT. Protein sequence: CAWSRDSSYSGNTIYF.

The chain combines TRBV7-2 with TRBJ2-1; 7 bases agree with TRBD2. The V gene end was trimmed by 5 bases and the J gene end by 5 bases; junction bases not matched to a gene: 12. Germline CDR1 and CDR2: SGHTA and FQGNSA. The CDR3 is made up of 16 amino acids. CDR3 nucleotide sequence: TGTGCCAGCAGCCGCCAGGGCGGGACTACTAACAATGAGCAGTTCTTC. Amino acids: CASSRQGGTTNNEQFF.

The chain recombines TRBV5-1 with TRBJ1-1; the D gene is possibly TRBD1 (6 bases). This CDR3 is 16 amino acids long. V was pared by 2 bases and J by 0 bases, with 14 bases between. Germline CDR1 SGHRS, CDR2 YFSETQ. The chain's CDR3 is CASSFREQGVNTEAFF. In DNA form, the CDR3 reads TGCGCCAGCAGCTTTCGGGAACAGGGAGTGAACACTGAAGCTTTCTTT.

In this sample, this clone turned up a few times. The rearrangement links TRBV10-3 to TRBJ1-1; D gene ambiguous. The CDR3 has 12 residues. V gave up 5 bases and J gave up 5 bases, with 9 bases separating them. Germline assignment: CDR1 ENHRY and CDR2 SYGVKD. The CDR3 nucleotides are TGTGCCATCAGTACCTCCCGGACTGAAGCTTTCTTT. It translates to CAISTSRTEAFF.

The chain uses TRBV5-1 and TRBJ1-1, with D tentatively TRBD1 (6 bases). Per the germline V gene, CDR1 is SGHRS and CDR2 is YFSETQ. This CDR3 is built from 14 residues. Trimming left V 5 bases short and J 1 base short, with 12 bases between. This chain's CDR3 is CASRTGGGNTEAFF. CDR3 sequence (DNA): TGCGCCAGCAGAACTGGGGGCGGGAACACTGAAGCTTTCTTT.

V and J are TRBV29-1 and TRBJ2-7; TRBD1 matches at 10 bases. The length of the CDR3 is 13 residues. The germline V gene encodes CDR1 SQVTM and CDR2 ANQGSEA. V shed 4 bases, J shed 4 bases, and the junction held 4 bases outside the gene matches. The CDR3 sequence: CSVGGQGSYEQYF. The CDR3 DNA is TGCAGCGTTGGGGGACAGGGGTCGTACGAGCAGTACTTC.

This clone occurred once. This rearrangement joins TRBV5-6 to TRBJ2-7; 7 bases are shared with TRBD2. J was trimmed by 3 bases and V by 4 bases; bases with no gene match: 7. The CDR3 runs to 14 residues. Germline-derived CDR1 and CDR2 are SGHDT and YYEEEE. CDR3 DNA sequence: TGTGCCAGCAGCCTCTCGGGACTACTCTACGAGCAGTACTTC. It specifies CASSLSGLLYEQYF.

The V call is TRBV27, the J call TRBJ2-7; TRBD1 matches at 9 bases. V was clipped by 7 bases and J by 2 bases; unmatched bases: 6. The germline V gene encodes CDR1 MNHEY and CDR2 SMNVEV (reference sequence). The CDR3 is made up of 14 amino acids. In DNA, the CDR3 is TGTGCCAGCACCAAGGGACAGGGTACCTACGAGCAGTACTTC. Residues: CASTKGQGTYEQYF.

This rearrangement joins TRBV30 to TRBJ1-2; 9 bases agree with TRBD1. CDR1 is GTSNPN, CDR2 SVGIG, per germline (reference sequence). This CDR3 has 15 residues. Germline trimming cut 4 bases from V and 8 bases from J; bases unmatched to any gene: 14. The CDR3 sequence is CAWKPGDRDGSGYTF. The CDR3 nucleotides read TGTGCCTGGAAGCCGGGGGACAGGGATGGTAGCGGCTACACCTTC.

The rearrangement uses TRBV7-9 and TRBJ1-4, with 8 bases lining up with TRBD1. In germline, CDR1 is SEHNR, CDR2 FQNEAQ (reference sequence). Trimming cost V 7 bases and J 4 bases; bases outside gene matches: 8. This CDR3 comprises 15 residues. CDR3 region: CASMFAGGFNEKLFF. The CDR3 region has the DNA TGTGCCAGCATGTTCGCAGGGGGCTTTAATGAAAAACTGTTTTTT.

The V gene is TRBV4-3, the J gene TRBJ1-2; TRBD1 matches 8 bases. The V gene's germline CDR1 is LGHNA and CDR2 YSLEER. The CDR3 loop spans 15 amino acids. V shed 0 bases and J 4 bases; nucleotides not matched to a gene: 4. The CDR3 protein is CASSQDQGAGYGYTF. DNA for the CDR3: TGCGCCAGCAGCCAAGATCAGGGGGCTGGCTATGGCTACACCTTC.

The chain is built from TRBV11-2 and TRBJ2-7, with 8 nucleotides matching TRBD2. Germline-derived CDR1 and CDR2 are SGHAT and FQNNGV. There are 15 residues in the CDR3. The trim removed 5 bases at V and 5 bases at J, leaving 11 bases unmatched. CDR3 coding DNA: TGTGCCAGCAGCGTGTCGGGAGGGCCTTTTAACGAGCAGTACTTC. It translates to CASSVSGGPFNEQYF.

The CDR3 coding sequence is TGTGCCAGCAGGCGGGAGTATCGGAGCTACGAGCAGTACGTC. Encoded protein: CASRREYRSYEQYV. The genes are TRBV27 and TRBJ2-7; 7 positions agree with TRBD2. The CDR3 has 14 amino acids. J was trimmed by 3 bases and V by 6 bases; bases with no gene match: 8. CDR1 and CDR2 (germline): MNHEY, SMNVEV (reference sequence).

V is TRBV9 and J is TRBJ2-3; D is unresolved. There are 15 residues in the CDR3. V was pared by 0 bases and J by 3 bases, with 11 bases between. CDR1 and CDR2 from the germline V gene are SGDLS and YYNGEE. The CDR3 DNA sequence: TGTGCCAGCAGCGTAGGAGGAATCCCAACAGATACGCAGTATTTT. It translates to CASSVGGIPTDTQYF. Combining the CDR3 with reference TRBV9 and TRBJ2-3 gives the whole variable domain DSGVTQTPKHLITATGQRVTLRCSPRSGDLSVYWYQQSLDQGLQFLIQYYNGEERAKGNILERFSAQQFPDLHSELNLSSLELGDSALYFCASSVGGIPTDTQYFGPGTRLTVL.

This clone was seen more than once but under ten times. The chain links TRBV5-1 to TRBJ2-2, with a weak D call TRBD2 (6 bases). CDR1 is SGHRS and CDR2 is YFSETQ in the germline V gene. The CDR3 is 13 residues long. V was shortened by 3 bases and J by 6 bases, with 9 bases between the two germline ends. In DNA, the CDR3 is TGCGCCAGCAGCTCGGGGGTGTCCGGGGAGCTGTTTTTT. This encodes CASSSGVSGELFF.

Comment on this clone: Other nucleotide sequences in the sample specify the same CDR3. The chain recombines TRBV27 with TRBJ2-7; TRBD2 agrees at 12 bases. CDR1 is MNHEY, CDR2 SMNVEV, per germline (reference sequence). V was pared by 4 bases and J by 4 bases, with 11 bases of the junction left unmatched. This CDR3 comprises 17 residues. The CDR3 spells CASSSGGGLAGRYEQYF. CDR3 in DNA: TGTGCCAGCAGTTCCGGGGGTGGACTAGCGGGACGGTACGAGCAGTACTTC.

This clone showed up just a few times. The chain has TRBV4-2 and TRBJ2-1; 9 bases are shared with TRBD2. Losses at the gene ends were 4 bases for V and 2 bases for J; bases not matched to a gene: 18. The germline gives CDR1 LGHNA, CDR2 YNFKEQ. This CDR3 has 20 residues. CDR3 amino acids: CASSRITSGSTRDPYNEQFF. The CDR3 DNA follows: TGTGCCAGCAGCCGAATTACTAGCGGGTCGACTCGGGACCCCTACAATGAGCAGTTCTTC.